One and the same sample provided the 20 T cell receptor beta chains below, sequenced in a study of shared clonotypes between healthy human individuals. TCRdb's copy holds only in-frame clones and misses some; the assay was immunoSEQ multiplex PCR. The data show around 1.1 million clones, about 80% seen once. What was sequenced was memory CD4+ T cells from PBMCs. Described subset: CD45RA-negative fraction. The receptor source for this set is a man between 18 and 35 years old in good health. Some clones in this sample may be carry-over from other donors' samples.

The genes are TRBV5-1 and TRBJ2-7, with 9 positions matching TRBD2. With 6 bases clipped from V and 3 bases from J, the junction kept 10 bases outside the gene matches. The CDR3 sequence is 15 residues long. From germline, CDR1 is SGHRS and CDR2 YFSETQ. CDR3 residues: CASTWGTSPFYEQYF. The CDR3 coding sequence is TGCGCCAGCACCTGGGGGACTAGCCCCTTCTACGAGCAGTACTTC.

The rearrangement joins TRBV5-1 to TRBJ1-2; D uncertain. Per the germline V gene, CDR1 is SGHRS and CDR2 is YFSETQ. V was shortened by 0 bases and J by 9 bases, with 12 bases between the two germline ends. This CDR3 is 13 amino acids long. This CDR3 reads CASSLGQVSSYTF. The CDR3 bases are TGCGCCAGCAGCTTGGGGCAGGTCTCAAGCTACACCTTC.

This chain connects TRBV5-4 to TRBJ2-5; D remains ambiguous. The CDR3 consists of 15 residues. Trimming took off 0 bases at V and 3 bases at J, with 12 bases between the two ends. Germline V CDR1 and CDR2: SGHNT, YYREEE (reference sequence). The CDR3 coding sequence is TGTGCCAGCAGCTTGGCCAGCCGGTGGGAAGAGACCCAGTACTTC. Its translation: CASSLASRWEETQYF.

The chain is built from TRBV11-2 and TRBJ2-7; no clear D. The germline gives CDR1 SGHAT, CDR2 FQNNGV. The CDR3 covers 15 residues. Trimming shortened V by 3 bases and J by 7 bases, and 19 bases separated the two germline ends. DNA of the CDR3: TGTGCCAGCAGCTTGTTGCCCGGTGGTGGGGTAGAGCAGTACTTC. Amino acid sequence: CASSLLPGGGVEQYF.

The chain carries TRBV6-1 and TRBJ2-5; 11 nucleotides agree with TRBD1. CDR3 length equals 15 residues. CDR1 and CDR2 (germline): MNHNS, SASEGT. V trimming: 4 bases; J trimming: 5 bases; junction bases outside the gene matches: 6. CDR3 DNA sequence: TGTGCCAGCAGTGCAGGACAGGGGGCTTGGGAGACCCAGTACTTC. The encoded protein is CASSAGQGAWETQYF.

Written as DNA, the CDR3 is TGTGCCATCAGTGAGGGAAAAGGGGGAGGAAACACCATATATTTT. Translated: CAISEGKGGGNTIYF. The gene calls are TRBV10-3 and TRBJ1-3, with a tentative D call TRBD1 (6 bases). This CDR3 is built from 15 residues. Trimming stripped 2 bases from V and 4 bases from J, with 12 bases between. Per germline, CDR1 ENHRY and CDR2 SYGVKD.

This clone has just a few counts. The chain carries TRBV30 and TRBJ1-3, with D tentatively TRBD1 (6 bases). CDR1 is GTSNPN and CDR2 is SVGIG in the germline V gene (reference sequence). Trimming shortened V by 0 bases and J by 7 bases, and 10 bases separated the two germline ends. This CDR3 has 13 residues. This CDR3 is CAWSVAGANTIYF. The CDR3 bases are TGTGCCTGGAGTGTCGCAGGGGCGAACACCATATATTTT.

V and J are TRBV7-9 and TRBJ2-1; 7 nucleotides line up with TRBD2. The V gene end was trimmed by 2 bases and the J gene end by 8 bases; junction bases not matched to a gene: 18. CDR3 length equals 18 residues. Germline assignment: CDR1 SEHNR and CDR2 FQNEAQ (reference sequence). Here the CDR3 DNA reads TGTGCCAGCAGCTTATTGAAGTTGAGCGGGAAATTTGTCCATGAGCAGTTCTTC. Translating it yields CASSLLKLSGKFVHEQFF.

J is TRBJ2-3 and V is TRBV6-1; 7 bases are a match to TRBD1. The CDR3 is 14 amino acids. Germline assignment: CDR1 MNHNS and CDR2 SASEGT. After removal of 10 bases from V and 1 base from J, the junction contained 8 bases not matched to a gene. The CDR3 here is CANRVTGRTDTQYF. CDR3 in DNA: TGTGCCAACAGGGTGACAGGGCGCACAGATACGCAGTATTTT.

CDR3 amino acids: CASIDYSTDTQYF. DNA for the CDR3: TGTGCCAGCATAGACTATAGCACAGATACGCAGTATTTT. The V and J genes are TRBV27 and TRBJ2-3; a possible D gene is TRBD2 (5 bases). Deletions cut 7 bases from V and 0 bases from J, with 8 bases between. CDR3 length: 13 amino acids. From germline, CDR1 is MNHEY and CDR2 SMNVEV (reference sequence).

CDR3 region: CASSHPLAGVYF. CDR3 DNA sequence: TGTGCCAGCAGCCACCCCCTAGCGGGAGTTTACTTC. The chain links TRBV5-6 to TRBJ2-5; TRBD2 agrees at 10 bases. CDR1 SGHDT and CDR2 YYEEEE come from the germline V gene. V dropped 4 bases and J dropped 14; count of bases not matched to a gene: 8. The CDR3 runs to 12 residues.

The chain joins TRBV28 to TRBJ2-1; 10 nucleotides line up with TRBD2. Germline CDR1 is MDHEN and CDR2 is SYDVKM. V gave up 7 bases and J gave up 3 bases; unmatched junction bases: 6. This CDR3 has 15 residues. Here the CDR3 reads CASTLSGRVYNEQFF. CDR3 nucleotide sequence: TGTGCCAGCACCCTAAGCGGGAGGGTCTACAATGAGCAGTTCTTC.

The CDR3 spells CASSQATRGRDGYTF. The CDR3 region has the DNA TGTGCCAGCAGCCAAGCTACCAGGGGGCGCGATGGCTACACCTTC. The chain uses TRBV14 and TRBJ1-2, with 8 bases identical to TRBD1. The V segment lost 1 base and the J segment 6 bases; nucleotides outside the gene matches: 7. The CDR3 has 15 residues. Germline CDR1 is SGHDN and CDR2 is FVKESK.

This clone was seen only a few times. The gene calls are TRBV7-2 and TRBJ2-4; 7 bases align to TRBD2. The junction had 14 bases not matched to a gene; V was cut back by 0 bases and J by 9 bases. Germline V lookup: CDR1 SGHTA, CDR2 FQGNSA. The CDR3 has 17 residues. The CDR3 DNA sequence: TGTGCCAGCAGCTTAGCCGGGGAAGGGCGGGAGAGGACCATTCAGTACTTC. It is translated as CASSLAGEGRERTIQYF.

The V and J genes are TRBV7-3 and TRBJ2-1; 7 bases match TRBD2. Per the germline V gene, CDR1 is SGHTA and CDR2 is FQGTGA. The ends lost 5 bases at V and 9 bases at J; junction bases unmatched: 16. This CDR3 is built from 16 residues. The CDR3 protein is CASSPSLGGSISEQFF. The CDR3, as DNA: TGTGCCAGCAGCCCCAGTCTGGGCGGGAGTATTAGTGAGCAGTTCTTC.

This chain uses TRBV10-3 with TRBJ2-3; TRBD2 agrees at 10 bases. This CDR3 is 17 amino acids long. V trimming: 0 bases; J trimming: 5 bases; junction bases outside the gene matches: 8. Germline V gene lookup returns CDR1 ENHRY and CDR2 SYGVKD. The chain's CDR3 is CAISESSSGRAQDTQYF. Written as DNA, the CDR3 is TGTGCCATCAGTGAGTCTTCGAGCGGGAGGGCCCAAGATACGCAGTATTTT.

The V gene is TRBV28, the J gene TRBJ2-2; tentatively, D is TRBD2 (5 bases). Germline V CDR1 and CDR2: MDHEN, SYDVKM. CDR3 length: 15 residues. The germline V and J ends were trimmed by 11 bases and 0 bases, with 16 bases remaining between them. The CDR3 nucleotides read TGTGCCTCCATGAGAGCGGATTCGAACACCGGGGAGCTGTTTTTT. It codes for CASMRADSNTGELFF. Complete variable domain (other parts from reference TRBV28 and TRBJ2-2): DVKVTQSSRYLVKRTGEKVFLECVQDMDHENMFWYRQDPGLGLRLIYFSYDVKMKEKGDIPEGYSVSREKKERFSLILESASTNQTSMYLCASMRADSNTGELFFGEGSRLTVL.

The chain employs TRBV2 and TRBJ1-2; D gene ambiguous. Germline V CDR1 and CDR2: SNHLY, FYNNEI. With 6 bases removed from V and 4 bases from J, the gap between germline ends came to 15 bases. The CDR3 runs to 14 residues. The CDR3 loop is CASSLRKGPYGYTF. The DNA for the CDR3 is TGTGCCAGCAGCCTCAGGAAGGGTCCCTATGGCTACACCTTC.

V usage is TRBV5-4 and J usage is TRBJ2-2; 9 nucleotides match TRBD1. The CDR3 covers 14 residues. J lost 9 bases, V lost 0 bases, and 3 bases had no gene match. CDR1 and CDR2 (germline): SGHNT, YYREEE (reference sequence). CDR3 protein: CASSLGQGDRELFF. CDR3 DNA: TGTGCCAGCAGCTTGGGACAGGGGGATCGGGAGCTGTTTTTT.

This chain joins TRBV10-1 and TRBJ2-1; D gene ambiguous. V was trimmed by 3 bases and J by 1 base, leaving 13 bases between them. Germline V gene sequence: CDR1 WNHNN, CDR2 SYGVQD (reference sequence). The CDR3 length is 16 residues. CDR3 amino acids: CASSDVGGRSYNEQFF. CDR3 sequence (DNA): TGCGCCAGCAGTGATGTCGGTGGCAGATCCTACAATGAGCAGTTCTTC.